These T cell receptor beta chains were read from a single sample in a study of cytomegalovirus exposure and HLA in healthy donors. Some clones are missing from TCRdb's copy, which holds only in-frame ones; the method was immunoSEQ multiplex PCR. There are approximately 170,000 clones in the sample; almost 85% occur only once, and 10% lies in the top ten. The source material was PBMCs. These TCRs come from a man aged 25 to 45 in good health and CMV-seropositive. The conserved cysteine and the conserved F or W are not part of the CDR3 here. Each record gives: V gene, CDR3 protein.

>TRBV27
ASSLQLAGGLETQY
>TRBV19
ASSIRQGARTEAF
>TRBV7-3
ASSRQSGTGRTDTQY
>TRBV5-4
ASRKQGFGNYGYT
>TRBV7-8
ASSHPSGSYEQY
>TRBV6-5
ASSMFYSNQPQH
>TRBV13
ASSLDPGDAREQY
>TRBV4-3
ASSQDAGASTGELF
>TRBV19
ASSVGLAGEGDTQY
>TRBV6-5
ASSYSKQRGWDEQF
>TRBV7-8
ASSLDRALNTEAF
>TRBV4-3
ASSHRTGDYEQY
>TRBV7-9
ASSSAGLAPRAQY
>TRBV7-3
ASSPYRGEEETQY
>TRBV5-1
ASSPTGDTEAF
>TRBV18
ASSLDRITSPLH
>TRBV5-1
ASSVSFSGRSSSYEQY
>TRBV7-2
ASSWDRDGQPQH
>TRBV7-3
ASSPNREKGNEQF
>TRBV6-5
ASSPQEGASYGYT
>TRBV27
ASSPRTSSTYEQY
>TRBV19
ASSQGLTDTQY
>TRBV6-1
ASGWEWHEQY
>TRBV29-1
SVVRQGAHGYT
>TRBV9
ASSVESTASYEQY
>TRBV13
ASSFYPGQGSRRETQY
>TRBV19
ASSERGRGNGYT
>TRBV6-1
ASSAGAAGNTIY
>TRBV5-4
ASSLVETGAKNIQY
>TRBV6-1
ASSEGPIQGPNYEQY
>TRBV29-1
SVTGTTNYGYT